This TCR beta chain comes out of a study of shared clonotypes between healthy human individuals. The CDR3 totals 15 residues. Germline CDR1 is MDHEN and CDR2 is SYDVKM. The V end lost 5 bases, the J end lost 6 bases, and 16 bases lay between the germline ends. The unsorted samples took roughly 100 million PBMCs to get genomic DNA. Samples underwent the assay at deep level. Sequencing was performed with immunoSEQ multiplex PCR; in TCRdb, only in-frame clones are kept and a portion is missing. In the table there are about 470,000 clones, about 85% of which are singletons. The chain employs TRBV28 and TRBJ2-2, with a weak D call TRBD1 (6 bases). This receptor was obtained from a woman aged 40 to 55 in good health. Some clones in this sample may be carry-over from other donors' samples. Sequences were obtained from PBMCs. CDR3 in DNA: TGTGCCAGCAGTCCTAGACAGGTCCAACCCGGGGAGCTGTTTTTT. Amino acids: CASSPRQVQPGELFF.